Listed below are T cell receptor beta chains from one sample, sequenced in a study of blood T cells in healthy people across ages. In TCRdb, the 5' RACE reads were re-called with MiXCR into one record per CDR3 protein. Among 800,000 to 950,000 distinct CDR3 sequences listed, roughly 50% were seen once. Sequencing was performed on blood. Receptor source: a man younger than 40 in good health. The CDR3 runs from the conserved cysteine through the conserved F or W. A D gene is named only where the DNA matches it firmly. Rows give clone size only sometimes, using once, few, many, or a class for an expanded clone.

j_gene: TRBJ1-2
v_gene: TRBV6-6
abundance: few
d_gene: .
CDR3nt: TGTGCCAGCAGTTCCCCGGGACTGCTCTATGGCTACACCTTC
CDR3aa: CASSSPGLLYGYTF

j_gene: TRBJ2-7
v_gene: TRBV27
abundance: few
d_gene: .
CDR3nt: TGTGCCAGCAGTTTATCGATGGGGAATCAGCAGTACTTC
CDR3aa: CASSLSMGNQQYF

j_gene: TRBJ1-4
v_gene: TRBV10-3
abundance: many
d_gene: .
CDR3nt: TGTGCCATCCGATCCGGTCTTGGTCGGGCGAATGAAAAACTGTTTTTT
CDR3aa: CAIRSGLGRANEKLFF

j_gene: TRBJ2-1
v_gene: TRBV3-1
abundance: few
d_gene: .
CDR3nt: TGTGCCAGCAGCCAGGACGAACTGCACCCGAGAGATGAGCAGTTCTTC
CDR3aa: CASSQDELHPRDEQFF

j_gene: TRBJ1-6
v_gene: TRBV7-2
abundance: .
d_gene: .
CDR3nt: TGTGCCAGCAGCTTTCAGGGGAACATCGATAATTCACCCCTCCACTTT
CDR3aa: CASSFQGNIDNSPLHF

j_gene: TRBJ2-5
v_gene: TRBV3-1
abundance: .
d_gene: TRBD2
CDR3nt: TGTGCCAGCAGCCAAGAACTCCGGACTAGCGGGGGACTAAATGAGCAGTACTTC
CDR3aa: CASSQELRTSGGLNEQYF

j_gene: TRBJ2-7
v_gene: TRBV30
abundance: .
d_gene: .
CDR3nt: TGTGCCTGGAGGTTGGGGGGTTCCTCCTACGAGCAGTACTTC
CDR3aa: CAWRLGGSSYEQYF

j_gene: TRBJ2-7
v_gene: TRBV13
abundance: .
d_gene: .
CDR3nt: TGTGCCAGCAGTTCCCGACGGGTCTCCTACGAGCAGTACTTC
CDR3aa: CASSSRRVSYEQYF

j_gene: TRBJ2-2
v_gene: TRBV7-2
abundance: once
d_gene: .
CDR3nt: TGTGCCAGCAGACCAGACAGGTGGAACACCGGGGAGCTGTTTTTT
CDR3aa: CASRPDRWNTGELFF

j_gene: TRBJ2-7
v_gene: TRBV12-3/TRBV12-4
abundance: .
d_gene: .
CDR3nt: TGTGCCAGCAATTCGGCTAGCGCAGTCTACGAGCAGTACTTC
CDR3aa: CASNSASAVYEQYF

j_gene: TRBJ2-2
v_gene: TRBV10-2
abundance: .
d_gene: .
CDR3nt: TGCGCCAGCAGTGAGCACTCGGCCGGGGAGCTGTTTTTT
CDR3aa: CASSEHSAGELFF

j_gene: TRBJ2-1
v_gene: TRBV7-2
abundance: few
d_gene: TRBD2
CDR3nt: TGTGCCAGCAGCTTGAGGACTAGCGGTAGGGGGAATGAGCAGTTCTTC
CDR3aa: CASSLRTSGRGNEQFF

j_gene: TRBJ1-6
v_gene: TRBV6-2/TRBV6-3
abundance: .
d_gene: .
CDR3nt: TGTGCCAGTCAGGACCCTCCGGGTAATTCACCCCTCCACTTT
CDR3aa: CASQDPPGNSPLHF

j_gene: TRBJ2-3
v_gene: TRBV4-3
abundance: few
d_gene: .
CDR3nt: TGCGCCAGCAGCCAAGAAGGGACGAACACAGATACGCAGTATTTT
CDR3aa: CASSQEGTNTDTQYF

j_gene: TRBJ2-1
v_gene: TRBV20-1
abundance: .
d_gene: .
CDR3nt: TGCAGTGCTAGGGACATTATATTTGAGACCCAGTTCTTC
CDR3aa: CSARDIIFETQFF

j_gene: TRBJ1-2
v_gene: TRBV7-2
abundance: .
d_gene: TRBD1
CDR3nt: TGTGCCAGCAGCTCATGGGACAGGGGCCAGTATGGCTACACCTTC
CDR3aa: CASSSWDRGQYGYTF

j_gene: TRBJ2-7
v_gene: TRBV20-1
abundance: few
d_gene: .
CDR3nt: TGCAGTGCCCCAAGGGCGGGGGCCGACTACGAGCAGTACTTC
CDR3aa: CSAPRAGADYEQYF

j_gene: TRBJ1-5
v_gene: TRBV4-1
abundance: few
d_gene: .
CDR3nt: TGCGCCAGCAGCTTGTCTTTAGCGGGTCAGCCCCAGCATTTT
CDR3aa: CASSLSLAGQPQHF

j_gene: TRBJ2-4
v_gene: TRBV25-1
abundance: .
d_gene: TRBD2
CDR3nt: TGTGCCAGCAGTGAGAGGACTAGCCCGGACATTCAGTACTTC
CDR3aa: CASSERTSPDIQYF

j_gene: TRBJ1-5
v_gene: TRBV5-1
abundance: many
d_gene: TRBD1
CDR3nt: TGCGCCAGCAGCTTGGGATTACAGGGGCAGCCCCAGCATTTT
CDR3aa: CASSLGLQGQPQHF

j_gene: TRBJ1-5
v_gene: TRBV6-6
abundance: .
d_gene: .
CDR3nt: TGTGCCAGCAGTTACCCGGACCCAAGCAATCAGCCCCAGCATTTT
CDR3aa: CASSYPDPSNQPQHF

j_gene: TRBJ2-7
v_gene: TRBV5-1
abundance: few
d_gene: .
CDR3nt: TGCGCCAGCAGCAACGGACAGCTCTACGAGCAGTACTTC
CDR3aa: CASSNGQLYEQYF